The rows below give T cell receptor beta chains drawn from one sample of a study of T cells in Graves' hyperthyroidism and ophthalmopathy. MiXCR, applied by TCRdb to the multiplex PCR reads, yields one record per CDR3 protein. This table holds some 510,000 distinct CDR3 sequences, around 21% found once. Specimen: blood. The receptors stem from a man between 18 and 29 years old with Graves' hyperthyroidism. The CDR3 runs from the conserved cysteine through the conserved F or W. Each record gives: clone size, CDR3 length, V gene, J gene, D gene, CDR3 DNA, CDR3 protein. D genes are given only for firm matches. Size is stated for part of the rows, as once, few or many counts, or as a class when the clone is expanded.

few,16,TRBV20-1,TRBJ2-5,TRBD2,TGCAGTGCTAGATCCACCCGGGGGGGGGGCTGGGAGACCCAGTACTTC,CSARSTRGGGWETQYF
-,15,TRBV6-1,TRBJ2-7,TRBD1,TGTGCCAGCAGTCCGAGACAGGGAGTTAACTACGAGCAGTACTTC,CASSPRQGVNYEQYF
many,14,TRBV20-1,TRBJ1-3,-,TGCAGTGCTCGGGCCGGTGGGTCTGGAAACACCATATATTTT,CSARAGGSGNTIYF
-,13,TRBV10-3,TRBJ1-1,TRBD1,TGTGCCATCAGTGAGTCGGGGACAGGTGCGACTTTCTTT,CAISESGTGATFF
many,14,TRBV12-3/TRBV12-4,TRBJ2-5,-,TGTGCCAGCACCCCGGCAGGGGTGTGGGGGAACCAGTACTTC,CASTPAGVWGNQYF
many,13,TRBV10-2,TRBJ1-1,-,TGCGCCATATGGGAGCACCCGAACACTGAAGCTTTCTTT,CAIWEHPNTEAFF
many,13,TRBV12-3/TRBV12-4,TRBJ2-2,-,TGTGCCAGCACTCGATGGGCGACCGGGGAGCTGTTTTTT,CASTRWATGELFF
few,14,TRBV7-9,TRBJ2-7,-,TGTGCCAGCAGAGGGGCCGGAGGTTGGAACGAGCAGTACTTC,CASRGAGGWNEQYF
many,14,TRBV7-8,TRBJ1-5,TRBD1,TGTGCCAGCAGCCCCCTGACAGGGCATCAGCCCCAGCATTTT,CASSPLTGHQPQHF
-,14,TRBV11-2,TRBJ1-2,-,TGTGCCAGCAGCTCACTAGGAGGGGGGCTTGGCTACACCTTC,CASSSLGGGLGYTF
-,14,TRBV7-9,TRBJ2-5,-,TGTGCCAGCAACTTGGGCGGGGACCGGGAGACCCAGTACTTC,CASNLGGDRETQYF
few,16,TRBV7-9,TRBJ2-2,TRBD1,TGTGCCAGCAGACTAAGGACAGGGGGCTCCACCGGGGAGCTGTTTTTT,CASRLRTGGSTGELFF
-,14,TRBV6-1,TRBJ2-7,TRBD1,TGTGCCAGCATGGGGGACAGGGTCTCCTACGAGCAGTACTTC,CASMGDRVSYEQYF
many,11,TRBV6-2/TRBV6-3,TRBJ1-2,-,TGTGCCAGCAGTCCCCCAGGCGGCTACACCTTC,CASSPPGGYTF
many,13,TRBV7-6,TRBJ1-1,-,TGTGCCAGCAGCTTAGCCCGGGCGACGGGGGCTTTCTTT,CASSLARATGAFF
many,15,TRBV5-6,TRBJ1-5,-,TGTGCCAGCAGCTTGGGGATCCGTAGCAATCAGCCCCAGCATTTT,CASSLGIRSNQPQHF
many,14,TRBV12-3/TRBV12-4,TRBJ2-5,-,TGTGCCAGCAGTCCCCCACAGGGTCGGGAGACCCAGTACTTC,CASSPPQGRETQYF
many,13,TRBV28,TRBJ1-2,-,TGTGCCAGCAGTTTACACCAGGACTATGGCTACACCTTC,CASSLHQDYGYTF
many,15,TRBV27,TRBJ1-1,-,TGTGCCAGCAGTCTAGAGCTAGGGACGGCCGGCAAAGCTTTCTTT,CASSLELGTAGKAFF
many,15,TRBV7-8,TRBJ2-4,TRBD2,TGTGCCAGCAGCTTTCGGGGGGGGCCTGGTAACATTCAGTACTTC,CASSFRGGPGNIQYF
-,12,TRBV6-2/TRBV6-3,TRBJ2-5,-,TGTGCCAGCAGCCATTCCCAAGAGACCCAGTACTTC,CASSHSQETQYF
few,10,TRBV18,TRBJ1-1,TRBD1,TGTGCCAGCCGGGACAGGGCAGCTTTCTTT,CASRDRAAFF
many,13,TRBV30,TRBJ1-1,-,TGTGCCTGGAGTGGCGAAGGCGACACTGAAGCTTTCTTT,CAWSGEGDTEAFF
many,14,TRBV6-9,TRBJ1-1,-,TGTGCCAGCAGTTCGGGGCGAGTCGATTTTGAAGCTTTCTTT,CASSSGRVDFEAFF
many,15,TRBV6-1,TRBJ1-3,-,TGTGCCAGCAGGCCCCGTGGTGTAGGAGGAAACACCATATATTTT,CASRPRGVGGNTIYF
many,13,TRBV20-1,TRBJ1-1,-,TGCAGTGCTAGTGACAGATGGAACACTGAAGCTTTCTTT,CSASDRWNTEAFF
many,15,TRBV6-5,TRBJ1-1,-,TGTGCCAGCAGAGCCGAATTCCCCCTGAACACTGAAGCTTTCTTT,CASRAEFPLNTEAFF
-,15,TRBV7-2,TRBJ1-2,-,TGTGCCAGCAGCTTCAGCTCTGGCAGGGGAGATGGCTACACCTTC,CASSFSSGRGDGYTF
few,13,TRBV5-6,TRBJ2-7,TRBD2,TGTGCCAGCAGCTGGGCGGGGGACTACGAGCAGTACTTC,CASSWAGDYEQYF
-,17,TRBV6-1,TRBJ1-1,TRBD1,TGTGCCAGCAGTGTATTTTCAGGGGGAGTCCGGGACACTGAAGCTTTCTTT,CASSVFSGGVRDTEAFF
many,15,TRBV25-1,TRBJ1-5,-,TGTGCCAGCAGTGAATATGGGGGGACCGGCCAGCCCCAGCATTTT,CASSEYGGTGQPQHF
-,15,TRBV4-1,TRBJ2-7,TRBD1,TGCGCCAGCAGCCAAGGTTTTAGGGGGCTGGGGGAGCAGTACTTC,CASSQGFRGLGEQYF
-,13,TRBV4-1,TRBJ1-2,-,TGCGCCAGCAGCTACGGACAGTACGGAGGCTACACCTTC,CASSYGQYGGYTF
many,14,TRBV2,TRBJ2-7,-,TGTGCCAGCAGACGAGTAGCGGCTCGGGACGAGCAGTACTTC,CASRRVAARDEQYF
many,16,TRBV12-3/TRBV12-4,TRBJ1-5,-,TGTGCCAGCAGTTTAGACCGTTGGGGGGGCAATCAGCCCCAGCATTTT,CASSLDRWGGNQPQHF
many,14,TRBV12-3/TRBV12-4,TRBJ2-7,-,TGTGCCAGCAGTCCCTCCGGGACAACCTACGAGCAGTACTTC,CASSPSGTTYEQYF
many,13,TRBV5-1,TRBJ1-2,-,TGCGCCAGCAGCTTCGAGCAGAACGATGGCTACACCTTC,CASSFEQNDGYTF
many,16,TRBV15,TRBJ2-7,-,TGTGCCACCAGCAGAGACCTCCTGGCCCTGGCTTACGAGCAGTACTTC,CATSRDLLALAYEQYF
many,14,TRBV30,TRBJ1-5,-,TGTGCCTGGAGCCCCACACATAGCAATCAGCCCCAGCATTTT,CAWSPTHSNQPQHF
many,14,TRBV12-3/TRBV12-4,TRBJ1-5,-,TGTGCCAGCAGTTTAGGGTGGGAGGATCAGCCCCAGCATTTT,CASSLGWEDQPQHF
few,14,TRBV2,TRBJ2-5,-,TGTGCCAGCAGTGTGGACGTCTACCAAGAGACCCAGTACTTC,CASSVDVYQETQYF
many,15,TRBV12-3/TRBV12-4,TRBJ1-2,-,TGTGCCAGCAGTTCTTGGACAAGGTGGAACTATGGCTACACCTTC,CASSSWTRWNYGYTF
once,14,TRBV12-3/TRBV12-4,TRBJ2-7,-,TGTGCCAGCAGTTTCCTGGCTGCCGGGGGCGAGCAGTACTTC,CASSFLAAGGEQYF
many,16,TRBV28,TRBJ2-5,TRBD2,TGTGCCAGCAGTCCACTGACTAGCGGACCTCAAGAGACCCAGTACTTC,CASSPLTSGPQETQYF
many,15,TRBV28,TRBJ2-7,TRBD2,TGTGCCAGCAGGCCTACTAGCGGGGGAACCTACGAGCAGTACTTC,CASRPTSGGTYEQYF
many,16,TRBV11-2,TRBJ2-5,TRBD2,TGTGCCAGCAGCTTAGGGTGGCGGGGGGGCCAAGAGACCCAGTACTTC,CASSLGWRGGQETQYF
many,17,TRBV28,TRBJ2-7,-,TGTGCCAGCAGTTTAATCAGTGAGGAGACAAGGTACCACGAGCAGTACTTC,CASSLISEETRYHEQYF